A selection of T cell receptor beta chains follows, all from one sample in a study of tumor-infiltrating lymphocytes in localized non-small cell lung cancer. Measured with immunoSEQ multiplex PCR; TCRdb has only the in-frame clones, and not every one. The sample contains over 3,000 clones, roughly 65% of which appear only once. The sequencing input was uninvolved lung tissue not adjacent to the tumor. The receptors here all came from a human donor with non-small cell lung cancer. The CDR3 runs from the conserved cysteine through the conserved F or W. D genes are given only for firm matches. Size tells how often a clone was seen (once, few, many) or the class of an expanded clone, and some rows leave it out.

>TRBJ2-7|TRBV6-5|15|.|.
TGTGCCAGCAGTTACCTACCACAGGATTCCTACGAGCAGTACTTC
CASSYLPQDSYEQYF
>TRBJ1-5|TRBV2|14|TRBD1|.
TGTGCCAGCAGCCCCGGACAGGGCCATCAGCCCCAGCATTTT
CASSPGQGHQPQHF
>TRBJ1-2|TRBV29-1|11|.|.
TGCAGCGCCGAGTTTATGGATGGCTACACCTTC
CSAEFMDGYTF
>TRBJ1-3|TRBV11-2|17|.|.
TGTGCCAGCACCCTTTGGCAGTCTTGGGGCCCTGGAAACACCATATATTTT
CASTLWQSWGPGNTIYF
>TRBJ1-4|TRBV4-1|21|TRBD1|.
TGCGCCAGCAGCCAAGAATCGCCGGGACAGGGCGGGGGGTTGAGGCGTGAAAAACTGTTTTTT
CASSQESPGQGGGLRREKLFF
>TRBJ1-2|TRBV6-5|12|.|large
TGTGCCAGCAGTGCAGGCCGTGGAGGCTACACCTTC
CASSAGRGGYTF
>TRBJ1-2|TRBV28|13|TRBD1|.
TGTGCCAGCAGTTCGACAGGGAACTATGGCTACACCTTC
CASSSTGNYGYTF
>TRBJ1-3|TRBV7-9|14|.|few
TGTGCCAGCACCACCGACAACTCTGGAAACACCATATATTTT
CASTTDNSGNTIYF
>TRBJ1-1|TRBV28|14|.|.
TGTGCCAGCAGTTTAATCGTGGGGAACACTGAAGCTTTCTTT
CASSLIVGNTEAFF
>TRBJ2-5|TRBV7-9|15|TRBD1|.
TGTGCCAGCAGCACGGACAGGGGAAACCAAGAGACCCAGTACTTC
CASSTDRGNQETQYF
>TRBJ2-1|TRBV9|17|.|few
TGTGCCAGCAGCGTAGAGGGGGGAGGACAGATAGACAATGAGCAGTTCTTC
CASSVEGGGQIDNEQFF
>TRBJ1-1|TRBV5-1|15|.|.
TGCGCCAGCAGCTTGGCGTCGCACCTTAACACTGAAGCTTTCTTT
CASSLASHLNTEAFF
>TRBJ1-1|TRBV5-4|15|.|few
TGTGCCAGCAGCCCTCAACAGGGACCAGGCGGTGAAGCTTTCTTT
CASSPQQGPGGEAFF
>TRBJ2-3|TRBV6-1|14|TRBD1|few
TGTGCCAGCAGCGTAGACAGGGCCACAGATACGCAGTATTTT
CASSVDRATDTQYF
>TRBJ2-3|TRBV11-2|16|.|large
TGTGCCAGCAGTTTAGGACTGAGTTATTACACAGATACGCAGTATTTT
CASSLGLSYYTDTQYF
>TRBJ1-1|TRBV18|15|TRBD1|.
TGTGCCAGCTCACCTTGGGACAGCCCGAACACTGAAGCTTTCTTT
CASSPWDSPNTEAFF
>TRBJ2-1|TRBV6-1|12|.|.
TGTGCCAGCAGTGAAATTGTGAATGAGCAGTTCTTC
CASSEIVNEQFF
>TRBJ1-2|TRBV28|15|TRBD1|.
TGTGCCAGCAGTTTAGGGGACAGGATAAACTATGGCTACACCTTC
CASSLGDRINYGYTF
>TRBJ1-6|TRBV30|13|.|.
TGTGCCTGGAGTAGGGACGAAAATTCACCCCTCCACTTT
CAWSRDENSPLHF
>TRBJ1-2|TRBV7-2|14|.|.
TGTGCCAGCAGCTTAGGAGTGGGGGCTGGAGGCTACACCTTC
CASSLGVGAGGYTF
>TRBJ1-2|TRBV2|15|TRBD1|.
TGTGCCAGCTCTTCCACCGGGACAGGGTCCTATGGCTACACCTTC
CASSSTGTGSYGYTF
>TRBJ2-5|TRBV2|16|TRBD2|few
TGTGCCAGCAGTCCCCCCTTAGCGGGCATCCAAGAGACCCAGTACTTC
CASSPPLAGIQETQYF
>TRBJ2-7|TRBV28|14|.|.
TGTGCCAGCAAATGGAACCGGGGACCCTACGAGCAGTACTTC
CASKWNRGPYEQYF
>TRBJ1-2|TRBV7-9|14|TRBD1|.
TGTGCCAGCAGCCAATTACAGGGGTGGCATGGCTACACCTTC
CASSQLQGWHGYTF
>TRBJ1-3|TRBV15|14|.|.
TGTGCCACCAGCAGAGTGAGGTCCGGAAACACCATATATTTT
CATSRVRSGNTIYF
>TRBJ2-2|TRBV5-1|14|TRBD2|.
TGCGCCAGCAAGGGACTAGGTGCAGCCGGGGAGCTGTTTTTT
CASKGLGAAGELFF
>TRBJ1-1|TRBV14|13|.|.
TGTGCCAGCAGCCTACGTCGACGCACTGAAGCTTTCTTT
CASSLRRRTEAFF
>TRBJ2-1|TRBV19|13|.|.
TGTGCCAGTAGTACAGGGCTAGCTGCCGAGCAGTTCTTC
CASSTGLAAEQFF
>TRBJ1-1|TRBV10-3|16|.|few
TGTGCCATCAGTGATTTGGCAGGGACGCCGAGCACTGAAGCTTTCTTT
CAISDLAGTPSTEAFF
>TRBJ2-2|TRBV7-2|16|TRBD1|.
TGTGCCAGCAGCTTTTCGGGACAGGTAGGGATCGGGGAGCTGTTTTTT
CASSFSGQVGIGELFF
>TRBJ2-7|TRBV7-6|15|.|.
TGTGCCAGCAGCTCAGCAGGTGCCAGCTCCTACGAGCAGTACTTC
CASSSAGASSYEQYF
>TRBJ2-1|TRBV6-5|16|TRBD2|medium-sized
TGTGCCAGCAGTTACTCTCGCGGGGGGTCCTACAATGAGCAGTTCTTC
CASSYSRGGSYNEQFF
>TRBJ1-5|TRBV2|14|.|.
TGTGCCAGCAGTGAGAATCAAGGGTCACAGCCCCAGCATTTT
CASSENQGSQPQHF
>TRBJ2-2|TRBV10-3|17|TRBD2|.
TGTGCCATCAGTGAGTCAGGTCTAGCGGGGGACACCGGGGAGCTGTTTTTT
CAISESGLAGDTGELFF
>TRBJ1-2|TRBV5-1|15|TRBD1|.
TGCGCCAGCACCTTAGCCTCGACAGGGGAGGGCGGCTACACCTTC
CASTLASTGEGGYTF
>TRBJ2-3|TRBV7-2|16|TRBD2|.
TGTGCCAGCACCACCGGACTAGCGGGAGTCACAGATACGCAGTATTTT
CASTTGLAGVTDTQYF